The rows below give T cell receptor beta chains drawn from one sample of a study of T cells after yellow fever vaccination. TCRdb independently ran MiXCR on the 5' RACE reads; one entry per CDR3 protein. Of over 25,000 distinct CDR3 sequences listed, approximately 10% are singletons. The input for sequencing was PBMCs, either bulk or a sorted T-cell subset (CD4+, CD8+, memory, or dextramer-sorted; not recorded which), taken approximately 15 days after the first yellow fever vaccination. The source is a man between 18 and 29 years old who received the YFV17D yellow fever vaccine. CDR3s include the opening cysteine and the closing phenylalanine or tryptophan. A D gene is named only where the DNA matches it firmly. Clone size is given as once, few, many or a size class.

D gene,V gene,clone size,J gene,CDR3 protein,CDR3 DNA
.,TRBV5-6,many,TRBJ2-1,CASSYGGGAGDEQFF,TGTGCCAGCAGCTATGGGGGGGGCGCGGGGGATGAGCAGTTCTTC
.,TRBV5-1,many,TRBJ2-5,CASSLEGRQETQYF,TGCGCCAGCAGCTTGGAGGGCAGACAAGAGACCCAGTACTTC
.,TRBV5-1,many,TRBJ2-5,CASSPGATETQYF,TGCGCCAGCAGTCCCGGGGCGACGGAGACCCAGTACTTC
TRBD1,TRBV20-1,many,TRBJ1-5,CSATPGGASGQPQHF,TGCAGTGCTACGCCAGGGGGCGCGTCTGGTCAGCCCCAGCATTTT
.,TRBV6-5,many,TRBJ2-7,CASSYGGGMDEQYF,TGTGCCAGCAGTTACGGAGGGGGGATGGACGAGCAGTACTTC
TRBD1,TRBV5-6,many,TRBJ2-7,CASSGGQGYEQYF,TGTGCCAGCAGCGGGGGACAGGGATACGAGCAGTACTTC
.,TRBV7-9,few,TRBJ1-2,CASSLAGQSLRYTF,TGTGCCAGCAGCTTAGCCGGACAGTCGCTACGGTACACCTTC
.,TRBV5-1,few,TRBJ2-1,CASSLDPLSAAPVQFF,TGCGCCAGCAGCTTGGACCCCTTGTCGGCTGCGCCGGTCCAGTTCTTC
TRBD2,TRBV5-1,medium-sized,TRBJ2-1,CASSPLPGGQNEQFF,TGCGCCAGCAGCCCGCTCCCGGGGGGGCAGAATGAGCAGTTCTTC
.,TRBV29-1,many,TRBJ1-5,CSVEGWDKSQPQHF,TGCAGCGTTGAGGGGTGGGACAAAAGTCAGCCCCAGCATTTT